A selection of T cell receptor beta chains follows, all from one sample in a study of response to subunit inactivated influenza vaccine. TCRdb independently ran MiXCR on the RT-PCR reads; one entry per CDR3 protein. Of about 780,000 distinct CDR3 sequences listed, roughly 18% are singletons. Material: PBMCs from blood, obtained more than 4 days after vaccination. The source is a man aged 45-65 years who received an inactivated influenza vaccine. Both conserved end residues are part of each CDR3. The order of the fields is J gene, V gene, clone size, D gene, CDR3 DNA, CDR3 protein. D genes are given only for firm matches. Clone size appears in some rows only: once, few, many, or a class for an expanded clone.

j_gene: TRBJ2-7
v_gene: TRBV20-1
abundance: few
d_gene: NA
CDR3nt: TGCAGTGCTAGTGTTCTGGAACCCGCCTACGAGCAGTACTTC
CDR3aa: CSASVLEPAYEQYF

j_gene: TRBJ2-2
v_gene: TRBV11-3
abundance: few
d_gene: NA
CDR3nt: TGTGCCAGCCGGCGTAGCGCCGGGGAGCTGTTTTTT
CDR3aa: CASRRSAGELFF

j_gene: TRBJ2-2
v_gene: TRBV20-1
abundance: many
d_gene: NA
CDR3nt: TGCAGTGCTAATGTGAACACCGGGGAGCTGTTTTTT
CDR3aa: CSANVNTGELFF

j_gene: TRBJ2-3
v_gene: TRBV12-3/TRBV12-4
abundance: NA
d_gene: NA
CDR3nt: TGTGCCAGCAGTCGTCCTGGACAGAGCACAGATACGCAGTATTTT
CDR3aa: CASSRPGQSTDTQYF

j_gene: TRBJ2-3
v_gene: TRBV7-2
abundance: few
d_gene: NA
CDR3nt: TGTGCCAGCAGCTTATGGCGGCTGGGGGCGGATACGCAGTATTTT
CDR3aa: CASSLWRLGADTQYF

j_gene: TRBJ2-7
v_gene: TRBV27
abundance: NA
d_gene: NA
CDR3nt: TGTGCCAGCAGTTTATGGGCGGCAAGCTCCTACGAGCAGTACTTC
CDR3aa: CASSLWAASSYEQYF

j_gene: TRBJ1-5
v_gene: TRBV7-8
abundance: few
d_gene: NA
CDR3nt: TGTGCCAGCAGCTTAGCGGGGCTTCTAAACTATCAGCCCCAGCATTTT
CDR3aa: CASSLAGLLNYQPQHF

j_gene: TRBJ2-1
v_gene: TRBV9
abundance: NA
d_gene: NA
CDR3nt: TGTGCCAGCAGCGACCCCTTGGGGGCGGGGGCCGACAATGAGCAGTTCTTC
CDR3aa: CASSDPLGAGADNEQFF

j_gene: TRBJ1-1
v_gene: TRBV20-1
abundance: few
d_gene: TRBD1
CDR3nt: TGCAGTGCGGCGCCGGGACAGACTATAAACACTGAAGCTTTCTTT
CDR3aa: CSAAPGQTINTEAFF

j_gene: TRBJ2-2
v_gene: TRBV12-3/TRBV12-4
abundance: few
d_gene: NA
CDR3nt: TGTGCCAGCAGGCTTCAGGACACCGGGGAGCTGTTTTTT
CDR3aa: CASRLQDTGELFF

j_gene: TRBJ2-2
v_gene: TRBV20-1
abundance: many
d_gene: NA
CDR3nt: TGCAGTGCCCCGGCCGAAACGGGAACCGGGGAGCTGTTTTTT
CDR3aa: CSAPAETGTGELFF

j_gene: TRBJ1-5
v_gene: TRBV12-3/TRBV12-4
abundance: NA
d_gene: NA
CDR3nt: TGTGCCAGCAGTTACAGGGTCTCTCAGCCCCAGCATTTT
CDR3aa: CASSYRVSQPQHF

j_gene: TRBJ2-1
v_gene: TRBV6-2/TRBV6-3
abundance: NA
d_gene: TRBD1
CDR3nt: TGTGCCAGCATCTCGGACAGGCTCAGAGGTACTGAGCAGTTCTTC
CDR3aa: CASISDRLRGTEQFF

j_gene: TRBJ2-4
v_gene: TRBV4-2
abundance: few
d_gene: TRBD1
CDR3nt: TGTGCCAGCAGCCAAGCCCACGGACAGGGGATGGGTGCCAAAAACATTCAGTACTTC
CDR3aa: CASSQAHGQGMGAKNIQYF

j_gene: TRBJ2-1
v_gene: TRBV6-5
abundance: few
d_gene: TRBD2
CDR3nt: TGTGCCAGCAGTTACGGCTATCGGGAGGGCCGGTCCTACAATGAGCAGTTCTTC
CDR3aa: CASSYGYREGRSYNEQFF

j_gene: TRBJ2-5
v_gene: TRBV11-1
abundance: few
d_gene: TRBD2
CDR3nt: TGTGCCAGCAGCTTATTGTCGGGGACTAGCGGGAGAGCGGGGACCCAGTACTTC
CDR3aa: CASSLLSGTSGRAGTQYF

j_gene: TRBJ2-7
v_gene: TRBV14
abundance: few
d_gene: NA
CDR3nt: TGTGCCAGCAGCCAATATCGTCGGGCTCCCTACGAGCAGTACTTC
CDR3aa: CASSQYRRAPYEQYF

j_gene: TRBJ2-1
v_gene: TRBV5-1
abundance: few
d_gene: TRBD2
CDR3nt: TGCGCCAGCAGCTTGGCGGCTGGAACTAGCGGCCTTTATGAGCAGTTCTTC
CDR3aa: CASSLAAGTSGLYEQFF

j_gene: TRBJ2-5
v_gene: TRBV20-1
abundance: NA
d_gene: TRBD2
CDR3nt: TGCAGTGCTAGACGGCTAGCGGACCAAGAGACCCAGTACTTC
CDR3aa: CSARRLADQETQYF

j_gene: TRBJ1-5
v_gene: TRBV15
abundance: NA
d_gene: NA
CDR3nt: TGTGCCACCAGCAGGGGTAGCAATCAGCCCCAGCATTTT
CDR3aa: CATSRGSNQPQHF

j_gene: TRBJ2-5
v_gene: TRBV4-2
abundance: few
d_gene: NA
CDR3nt: TGTGCCAGCAGCCAAGATCCTAGGAACCAAGAGACCCAGTACTTC
CDR3aa: CASSQDPRNQETQYF

j_gene: TRBJ2-3
v_gene: TRBV28
abundance: NA
d_gene: NA
CDR3nt: TGTGCCAGCAGCCCGGGGCTACCGGGAAACACAGATACGCAGTATTTT
CDR3aa: CASSPGLPGNTDTQYF

j_gene: TRBJ2-1
v_gene: TRBV20-1
abundance: few
d_gene: TRBD2
CDR3nt: TGCAGTGCTAGAATAGCGGGAGGGCAATACAATGAGCAGTTCTTC
CDR3aa: CSARIAGGQYNEQFF

j_gene: TRBJ2-1
v_gene: TRBV5-1
abundance: NA
d_gene: NA
CDR3nt: TGCGCCAGCAGCTTAATACGGTACAATGAGCAGTTCTTC
CDR3aa: CASSLIRYNEQFF

j_gene: TRBJ2-7
v_gene: TRBV10-3
abundance: few
d_gene: NA
CDR3nt: TGTGCCATCAGTGACAGGGACGAGCAGTACTTC
CDR3aa: CAISDRDEQYF

j_gene: TRBJ2-2
v_gene: TRBV6-5
abundance: NA
d_gene: NA
CDR3nt: TGTGCCAGCAGTTACCAGGGGAACACCGGGGAGCTGTTTTTT
CDR3aa: CASSYQGNTGELFF

j_gene: TRBJ2-3
v_gene: TRBV7-2
abundance: many
d_gene: TRBD2
CDR3nt: TGTGCCAGCAGCTTAGAACGGGGGGGGAGGACAGATACGCAGTATTTT
CDR3aa: CASSLERGGRTDTQYF

j_gene: TRBJ2-3
v_gene: TRBV7-2
abundance: few
d_gene: TRBD2
CDR3nt: TGTGCCAGCAGCTTAGATAGCGGGAGTACAGATACGCAGTATTTT
CDR3aa: CASSLDSGSTDTQYF

j_gene: TRBJ2-3
v_gene: TRBV10-3
abundance: many
d_gene: TRBD2
CDR3nt: TGTGCCATCAGTGTAAAGGCTAGCGGGGGTGCAACGCAGTATTTT
CDR3aa: CAISVKASGGATQYF

j_gene: TRBJ2-2
v_gene: TRBV12-3/TRBV12-4
abundance: once
d_gene: NA
CDR3nt: TGTGCCAGCAGTTTCAAGGGGCTAATGGGGGAGCTGTTTTTT
CDR3aa: CASSFKGLMGELFF

j_gene: TRBJ2-6
v_gene: TRBV18
abundance: NA
d_gene: NA
CDR3nt: TGTGCCAGCTCACCCCTGACAGTCTCTGGGGCCAACGTCCTGACTTTC
CDR3aa: CASSPLTVSGANVLTF

j_gene: TRBJ1-6
v_gene: TRBV5-1
abundance: NA
d_gene: NA
CDR3nt: TGCGCCAGCAGCCCTTCGGGGGCTTCTAATTCACCCCTCCACTTT
CDR3aa: CASSPSGASNSPLHF

j_gene: TRBJ2-3
v_gene: TRBV7-9
abundance: NA
d_gene: NA
CDR3nt: TGTGCCAGCAGCTACTCTAGCGTGGGGGCAGATACGCAGTATTTT
CDR3aa: CASSYSSVGADTQYF

j_gene: TRBJ2-7
v_gene: TRBV20-1
abundance: NA
d_gene: NA
CDR3nt: TGCAGTGCTAGAGATCACGGGGACGTAACCTACGAGCAGTACTTC
CDR3aa: CSARDHGDVTYEQYF

j_gene: TRBJ2-1
v_gene: TRBV20-1
abundance: NA
d_gene: TRBD1
CDR3nt: TGCAGTGCTCAACTCGGGACAGGGGTACGTAGTGAGCAGTTCTTC
CDR3aa: CSAQLGTGVRSEQFF

j_gene: TRBJ1-1
v_gene: TRBV7-9
abundance: NA
d_gene: NA
CDR3nt: TGTGCCAGCAGCTTAGGGGTGACAGGAATGGGTACTGAAGCTTTCTTT
CDR3aa: CASSLGVTGMGTEAFF

j_gene: TRBJ2-7
v_gene: TRBV9
abundance: NA
d_gene: TRBD2
CDR3nt: TGTGCCAGCAGCGTTGGACTAGCGGGAGACCACTCCTACGAGCAGTACTTC
CDR3aa: CASSVGLAGDHSYEQYF

j_gene: TRBJ2-2
v_gene: TRBV4-3
abundance: NA
d_gene: NA
CDR3nt: TGCGCCAGCAGCCAAGTTTGGGGGACTGCCGGGGAGCTGTTTTTT
CDR3aa: CASSQVWGTAGELFF

j_gene: TRBJ2-2
v_gene: TRBV18
abundance: NA
d_gene: NA
CDR3nt: TGTGCCAGCTCCTCCTCGAGACAGGTGACCGGGGAGCTGTTTTTT
CDR3aa: CASSSSRQVTGELFF

j_gene: TRBJ1-2
v_gene: TRBV7-9
abundance: NA
d_gene: NA
CDR3nt: TGTGCCAGCAGCCTATTGACCTCCGGACCTGGCTACACCTTC
CDR3aa: CASSLLTSGPGYTF

j_gene: TRBJ2-1
v_gene: TRBV11-2
abundance: few
d_gene: NA
CDR3nt: TGTGCCAGCAGCTTAGCAACAAGAAGTTACAATGAGCAGTTCTTC
CDR3aa: CASSLATRSYNEQFF

j_gene: TRBJ2-7
v_gene: TRBV12-3/TRBV12-4
abundance: NA
d_gene: NA
CDR3nt: TGTGCCAGCAGTTTAACGGCAGGGACCTACGAGCAGTACTTC
CDR3aa: CASSLTAGTYEQYF

j_gene: TRBJ1-2
v_gene: TRBV29-1
abundance: few
d_gene: NA
CDR3nt: TGCAGCGTTGAAGGGGACACCTTCTGGGGTGGCTACACCTTC
CDR3aa: CSVEGDTFWGGYTF

j_gene: TRBJ1-5
v_gene: TRBV20-1
abundance: NA
d_gene: NA
CDR3nt: TGCAGTGCTAGAGTATGGGACACCAATCAGCCCCAGCATTTT
CDR3aa: CSARVWDTNQPQHF

j_gene: TRBJ2-5
v_gene: TRBV7-8
abundance: few
d_gene: NA
CDR3nt: TGTGCCAGCAGCCGCCGCCCCTCGCTGGGGGCATTAAAAGAGACCCAGTACTTC
CDR3aa: CASSRRPSLGALKETQYF

j_gene: TRBJ2-2
v_gene: TRBV5-1
abundance: NA
d_gene: TRBD2
CDR3nt: TGCGCCAGCAGCTTGGCGGGGGGGGCGAGCGGGGAGCTGTTTTTT
CDR3aa: CASSLAGGASGELFF

j_gene: TRBJ2-3
v_gene: TRBV29-1
abundance: few
d_gene: TRBD2
CDR3nt: TGCAGCGTTGAAGATCCGTTTCCGGGAGGGAGCACAGATACGCAGTATTTT
CDR3aa: CSVEDPFPGGSTDTQYF

j_gene: TRBJ2-2
v_gene: TRBV29-1
abundance: many
d_gene: NA
CDR3nt: TGCAGCGTCAGGGTAACCGGGGAGCTGTTTTTT
CDR3aa: CSVRVTGELFF

j_gene: TRBJ2-7
v_gene: TRBV20-1
abundance: NA
d_gene: TRBD2
CDR3nt: TGCAGTGCTCTGGGGACTAGCGGGCTTCCCTACGAGCAGTACTTC
CDR3aa: CSALGTSGLPYEQYF